This T cell receptor beta chain was sequenced during a study of blood T cell repertoires in COVID-19. Study overall: Specimens from acute and convalescent COVID-19 originated in the United States, Italy and Spain. Sources were T cells, B-cell-depleted T cells, or PBMCs; the material itself was cDNA or gDNA.

Authors' methods: Estimation of nucleated cell counts relied on the amplification of reference gene primers. Sequencing used immunoSEQ multiplex PCR; TCRdb keeps in-frame clones, though not all of them. That table supplies the V and J calls and clone size; D and trimming were determined from the DNA. Among about 80,000 clones listed, about 91% were seen once. Germline V gives CDR1 SEHNR, CDR2 FQNEAQ (reference sequence). This CDR3 comprises 14 residues. V was pared by 5 bases and J by 2 bases, with 12 bases between. Source material: peripheral blood. The chain recombines TRBV7-9 with TRBJ1-1; tentatively, D is TRBD1 (5 bases). The receptor was derived from an elderly woman with acute or convalescent COVID-19. The CDR3 DNA follows: TGTGCCAGCAGCCGCGGGACGCTTAACACTGAAGCTTTCTTT. Translating it yields CASSRGTLNTEAFF.